This record concerns one T cell receptor (beta chain) sequence. V lost 5 bases, J lost 2 bases, and 7 bases stayed unmatched. This CDR3 comprises 18 residues. Germline CDR1 reads MDHEN; CDR2 reads SYDVKM. The record originates from a study of blood T cell repertoires in COVID-19. Participants spanned ages about 18 to 90 years and resided in 20 to 30 US areas. Cohorts were based on clinical histories the participants reported. Among Cohort 3 donors, those recovered had two negative PCRs, clearance, or symptom resolution. As handled by the study authors: Amplification of reference gene primers provided the estimated nucleated cell counts. The table came from immunoSEQ multiplex PCR; TCRdb's copy has only in-frame clones and leaves some out. That table supplies the V and J calls and clone size; D and trimming were determined from the DNA. The data contain about 370,000 clones, 75% to 90% of them singletons.

The chain couples TRBV28 to TRBJ2-1, with 15 bases fitting TRBD2. The sequenced sample consisted of PBMCs or T cells enriched from blood (not recorded which). This receptor was taken from a man aged 18 to 30 who had recovered from COVID-19. CDR3 protein: CASSPGLAGGGAYNEQFF. DNA for the CDR3: TGTGCCAGCAGTCCGGGACTAGCGGGAGGTGGTGCCTACAATGAGCAGTTCTTC.